The subject of this entry is one T cell receptor (beta chain). As processed by the authors: How many nucleated cells were present was estimated from reference gene primer amplification. Method: immunoSEQ multiplex PCR; TCRdb's copy keeps in-frame clones and lacks some. The V and J calls and the clone size are those of that table, but D and trimming were determined from the DNA. Found here are some 250,000 clones, 70% to 75% of them singletons; the top ten hold around 3.4%. Germline-derived CDR1 and CDR2 are MGHRA and YSYEKL. Trimming stripped 0 bases from V and 4 bases from J, with 15 bases between. This CDR3 region has 16 residues. This entry is derived from a study of blood T cell repertoires in COVID-19. Looking at the study overall: T cells, B-cell-depleted T cells, or PBMCs provided the cDNA or gDNA that served as material.

The chain is built from TRBV4-1 and TRBJ2-5, with a tentative D call TRBD2 (7 bases). This clonotype originated in a woman of 80 years or more with acute or convalescent COVID-19. What was sequenced was peripheral blood. CDR3 in DNA: TGCGCCAGCAGCCAAGATAGGTCGCGGGGGCGAGAGACCCAGTACTTC. Its translation: CASSQDRSRGRETQYF.